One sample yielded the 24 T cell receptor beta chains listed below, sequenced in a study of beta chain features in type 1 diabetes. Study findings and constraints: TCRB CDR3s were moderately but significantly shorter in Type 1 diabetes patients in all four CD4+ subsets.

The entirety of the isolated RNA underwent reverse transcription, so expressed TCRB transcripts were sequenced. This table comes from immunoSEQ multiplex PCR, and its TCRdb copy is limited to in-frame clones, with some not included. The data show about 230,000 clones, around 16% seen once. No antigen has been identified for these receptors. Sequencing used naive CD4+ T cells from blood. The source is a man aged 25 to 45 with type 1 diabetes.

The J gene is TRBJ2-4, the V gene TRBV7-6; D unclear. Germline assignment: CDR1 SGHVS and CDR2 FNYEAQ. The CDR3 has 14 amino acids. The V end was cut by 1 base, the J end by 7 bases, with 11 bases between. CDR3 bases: TGTGCCAGCAGCTTAGAGAGTAGCAAGAACATTCAGTACTTC. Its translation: CASSLESSKNIQYF.

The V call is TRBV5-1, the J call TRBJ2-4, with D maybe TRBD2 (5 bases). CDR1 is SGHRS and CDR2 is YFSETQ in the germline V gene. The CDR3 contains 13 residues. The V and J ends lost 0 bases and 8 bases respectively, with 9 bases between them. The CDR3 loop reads CASSLGGSDIQYF. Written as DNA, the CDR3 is TGCGCCAGCAGCTTGGGAGGGAGTGACATTCAGTACTTC.

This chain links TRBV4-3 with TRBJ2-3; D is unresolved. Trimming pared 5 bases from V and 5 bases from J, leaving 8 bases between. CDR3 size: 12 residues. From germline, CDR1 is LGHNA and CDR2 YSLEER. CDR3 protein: CASSGYGDTQYF. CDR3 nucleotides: TGCGCCAGCAGCGGATACGGAGATACGCAGTATTTT.

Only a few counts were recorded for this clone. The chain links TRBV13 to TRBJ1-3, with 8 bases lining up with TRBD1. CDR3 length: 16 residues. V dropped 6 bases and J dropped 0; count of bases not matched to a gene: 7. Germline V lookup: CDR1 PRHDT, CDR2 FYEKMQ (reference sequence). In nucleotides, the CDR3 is TGTGCCAGCAGACGGGGACAGGACTACTCTGGAAACACCATATATTTT. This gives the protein CASRRGQDYSGNTIYF. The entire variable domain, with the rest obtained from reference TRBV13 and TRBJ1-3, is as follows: AAGVIQSPRHLIKEKRETATLKCYPIPRHDTVYWYQQGPGQDPQFLISFYEKMQSDKGSIPDRFSAQQFSDYHSELNMSSLELGDSALYFCASRRGQDYSGNTIYFGEGSWLTVV.

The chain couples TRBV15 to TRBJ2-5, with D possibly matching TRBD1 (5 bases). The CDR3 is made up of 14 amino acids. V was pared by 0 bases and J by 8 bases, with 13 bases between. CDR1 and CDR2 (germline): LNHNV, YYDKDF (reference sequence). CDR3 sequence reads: CATSRDKGPATQYF. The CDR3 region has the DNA TGTGCCACCAGCAGAGATAAGGGGCCAGCAACCCAGTACTTC.

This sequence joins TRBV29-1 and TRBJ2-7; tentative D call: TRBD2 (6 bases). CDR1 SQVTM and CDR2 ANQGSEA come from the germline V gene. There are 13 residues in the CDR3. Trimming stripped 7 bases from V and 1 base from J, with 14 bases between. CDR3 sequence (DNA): TGCAGCGCTATACCCGGGACTTCCTACGAGCAGTACTTC. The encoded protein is CSAIPGTSYEQYF.

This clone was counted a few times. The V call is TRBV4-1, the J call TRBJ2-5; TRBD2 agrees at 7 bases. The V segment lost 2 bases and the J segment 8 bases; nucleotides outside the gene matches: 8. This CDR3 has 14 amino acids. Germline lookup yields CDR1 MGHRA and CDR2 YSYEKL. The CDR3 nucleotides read TGCGCCAGCAGCCAACCAGGGAGGGATCCCACCCAGTACTTC. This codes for CASSQPGRDPTQYF.

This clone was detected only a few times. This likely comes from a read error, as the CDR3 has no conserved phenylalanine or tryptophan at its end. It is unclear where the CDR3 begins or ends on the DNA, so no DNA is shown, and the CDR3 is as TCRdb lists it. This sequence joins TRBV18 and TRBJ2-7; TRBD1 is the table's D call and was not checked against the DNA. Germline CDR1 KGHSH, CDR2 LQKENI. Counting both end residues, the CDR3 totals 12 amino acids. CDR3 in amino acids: CASSTPGQPATA.

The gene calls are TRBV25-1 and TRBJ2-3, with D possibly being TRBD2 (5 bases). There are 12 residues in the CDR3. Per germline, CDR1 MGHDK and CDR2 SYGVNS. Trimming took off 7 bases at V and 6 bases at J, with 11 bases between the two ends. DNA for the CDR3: TGTGCCAGCACCGCTACTAGGGATACGCAGTATTTT. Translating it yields CASTATRDTQYF.

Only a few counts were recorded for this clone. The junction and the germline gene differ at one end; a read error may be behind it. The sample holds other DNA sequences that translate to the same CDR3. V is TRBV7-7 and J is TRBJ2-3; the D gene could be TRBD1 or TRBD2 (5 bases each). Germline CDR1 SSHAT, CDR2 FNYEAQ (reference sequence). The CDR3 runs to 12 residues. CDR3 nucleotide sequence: TGTGCTAGCAGCTCAGGGAGAGATACGCAGTATTTT. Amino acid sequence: CASSSGRDTQYF.

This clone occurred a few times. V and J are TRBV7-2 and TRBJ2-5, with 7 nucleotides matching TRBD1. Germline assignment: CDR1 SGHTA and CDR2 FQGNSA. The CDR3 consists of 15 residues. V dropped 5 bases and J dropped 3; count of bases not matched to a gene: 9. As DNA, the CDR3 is TGTGCCAGCAGCCCCGGGACAGCACTAGAAGAGACCCAGTACTTC. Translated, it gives CASSPGTALEETQYF.

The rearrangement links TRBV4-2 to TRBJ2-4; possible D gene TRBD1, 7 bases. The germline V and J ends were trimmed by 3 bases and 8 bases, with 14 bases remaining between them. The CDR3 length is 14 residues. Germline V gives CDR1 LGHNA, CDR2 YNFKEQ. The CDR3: CASSQGRGEYIQYF. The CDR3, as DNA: TGTGCCAGCAGCCAGGGCAGGGGGGAGTACATTCAGTACTTC.

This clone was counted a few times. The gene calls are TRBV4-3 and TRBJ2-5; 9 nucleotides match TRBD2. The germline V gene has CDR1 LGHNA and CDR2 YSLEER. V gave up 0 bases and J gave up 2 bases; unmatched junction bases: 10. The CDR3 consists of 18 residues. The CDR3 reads CASSQDLPSSGAQETQYF. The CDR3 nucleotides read TGCGCCAGCAGCCAAGATCTCCCGTCTAGCGGGGCACAAGAGACCCAGTACTTC.

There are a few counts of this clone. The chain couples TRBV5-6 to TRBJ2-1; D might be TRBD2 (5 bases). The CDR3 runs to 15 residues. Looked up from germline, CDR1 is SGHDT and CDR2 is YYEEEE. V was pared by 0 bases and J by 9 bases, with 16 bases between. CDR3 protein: CASSLGMHRGSEQFF. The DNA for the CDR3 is TGTGCCAGCAGCTTGGGGATGCACCGAGGGAGTGAGCAGTTCTTC.

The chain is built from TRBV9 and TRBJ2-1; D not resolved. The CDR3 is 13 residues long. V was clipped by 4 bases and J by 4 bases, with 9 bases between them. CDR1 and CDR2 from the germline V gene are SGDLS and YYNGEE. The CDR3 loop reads CASSTFTYNEQFF. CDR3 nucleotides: TGTGCCAGCAGCACCTTCACATACAATGAGCAGTTCTTC.

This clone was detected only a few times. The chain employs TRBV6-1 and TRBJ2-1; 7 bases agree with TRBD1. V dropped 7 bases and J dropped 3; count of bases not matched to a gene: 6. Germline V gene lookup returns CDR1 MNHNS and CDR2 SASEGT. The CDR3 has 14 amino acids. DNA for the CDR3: TGTGCCAGCATTGCAGGGGGAAACTACAATGAGCAGTTCTTC. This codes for CASIAGGNYNEQFF.

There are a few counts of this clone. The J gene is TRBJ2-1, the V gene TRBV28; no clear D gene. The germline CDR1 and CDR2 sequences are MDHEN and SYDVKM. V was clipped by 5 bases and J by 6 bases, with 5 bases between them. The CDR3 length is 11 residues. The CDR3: CASSDRNEQFF. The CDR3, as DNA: TGTGCCAGCAGTGACCGCAATGAGCAGTTCTTC.

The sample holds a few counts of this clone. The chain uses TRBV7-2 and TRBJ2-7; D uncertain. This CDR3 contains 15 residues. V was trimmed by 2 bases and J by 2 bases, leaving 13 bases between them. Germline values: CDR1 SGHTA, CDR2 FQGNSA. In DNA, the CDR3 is TGTGCCAGCAGCTTACAGCAGGTGAATCCCTACGAGCAGTACTTC. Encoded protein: CASSLQQVNPYEQYF.

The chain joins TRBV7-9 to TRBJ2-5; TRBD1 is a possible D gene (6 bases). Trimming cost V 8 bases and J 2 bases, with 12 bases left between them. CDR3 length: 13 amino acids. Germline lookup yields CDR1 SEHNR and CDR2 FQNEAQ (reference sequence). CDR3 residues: CASRTGFQETQYF. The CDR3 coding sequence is TGTGCCAGCCGCACAGGGTTTCAAGAGACCCAGTACTTC.

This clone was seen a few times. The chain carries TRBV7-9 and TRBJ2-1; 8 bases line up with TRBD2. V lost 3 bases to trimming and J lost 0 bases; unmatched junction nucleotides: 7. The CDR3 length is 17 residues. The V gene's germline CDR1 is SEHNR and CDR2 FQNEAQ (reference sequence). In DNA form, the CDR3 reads TGTGCCAGCAGCTTTGGGACTAGACTTAACTCCTACAATGAGCAGTTCTTC. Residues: CASSFGTRLNSYNEQFF. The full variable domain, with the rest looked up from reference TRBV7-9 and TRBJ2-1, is DTGVSQNPRHKITKRGQNVTFRCDPISEHNRLYWYRQTLGQGPEFLTYFQNEAQLEKSRLLSDRFSAERPKGSFSTLEIQRTEQGDSAMYLCASSFGTRLNSYNEQFFGPGTRLTVL.

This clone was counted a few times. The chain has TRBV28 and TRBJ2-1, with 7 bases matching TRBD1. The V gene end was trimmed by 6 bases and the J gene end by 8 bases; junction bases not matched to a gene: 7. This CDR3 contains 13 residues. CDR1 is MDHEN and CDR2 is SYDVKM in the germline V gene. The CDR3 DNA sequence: TGTGCCAGCAGGAAGACAGGGACCGATGAGCAGTTCTTC. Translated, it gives CASRKTGTDEQFF.

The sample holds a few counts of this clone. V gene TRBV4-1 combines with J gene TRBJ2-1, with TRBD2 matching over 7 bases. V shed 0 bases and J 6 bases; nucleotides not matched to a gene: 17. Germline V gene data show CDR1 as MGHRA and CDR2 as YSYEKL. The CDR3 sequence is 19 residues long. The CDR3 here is CASSQDYRPGGKVFNEQFF. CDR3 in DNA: TGCGCCAGCAGCCAAGATTACCGCCCGGGGGGAAAGGTTTTCAATGAGCAGTTCTTC.

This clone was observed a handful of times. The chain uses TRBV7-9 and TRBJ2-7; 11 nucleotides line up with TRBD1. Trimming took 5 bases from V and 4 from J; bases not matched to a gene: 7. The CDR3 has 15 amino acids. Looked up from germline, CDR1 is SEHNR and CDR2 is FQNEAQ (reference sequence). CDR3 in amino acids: CASSARTGGMYEQYF. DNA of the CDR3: TGTGCCAGCAGCGCCCGGACAGGGGGCATGTACGAGCAGTACTTC. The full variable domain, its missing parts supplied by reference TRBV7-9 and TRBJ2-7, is DTGVSQNPRHKITKRGQNVTFRCDPISEHNRLYWYRQTLGQGPEFLTYFQNEAQLEKSRLLSDRFSAERPKGSFSTLEIQRTEQGDSAMYLCASSARTGGMYEQYFGPGTRLTVT.

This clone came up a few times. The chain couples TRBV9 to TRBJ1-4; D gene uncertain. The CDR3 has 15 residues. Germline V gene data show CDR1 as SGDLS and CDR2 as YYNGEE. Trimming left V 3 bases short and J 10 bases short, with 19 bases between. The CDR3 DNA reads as TGTGCCAGCAGCGCCCTGATACAACCCCCGGGAAAACTGTTTTTT. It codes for CASSALIQPPGKLFF. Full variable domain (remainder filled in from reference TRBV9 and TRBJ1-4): DSGVTQTPKHLITATGQRVTLRCSPRSGDLSVYWYQQSLDQGLQFLIQYYNGEERAKGNILERFSAQQFPDLHSELNLSSLELGDSALYFCASSALIQPPGKLFFGSGTQLSVL.